These 20 T cell receptor beta chains were all obtained from the same sample, sequenced in a study of T cell repertoires in cytomegalovirus infection. TCRdb re-derived calls from the reads in MiXCR, one entry per CDR3 protein. The table has 750,000 to 950,000 distinct CDR3 sequences, about 28% seen once; the top ten hold roughly 13%. Their antigens are not known. Sequencing was performed on cultured CD8+ T cells from PBMCs, taken from culture after CMV antigen stimulation. The source of these receptors is a human donor in good health (CMV status not recorded). Some clones in this sample may be carry-over from other donors' samples.

DNA for the CDR3: TGTGCCAGCCATGGGAGGAATGAAGCTTTCTTT. Amino acid sequence: CASHGRNEAFF. The genes are TRBV2 and TRBJ1-1; no reliable D call. This CDR3 is built from 11 residues. V lost 8 bases, J lost 7 bases, and 11 bases lay in between. Germline V gives CDR1 SNHLY, CDR2 FYNNEI.

The chain links TRBV6-5 to TRBJ2-2; 7 nucleotides line up with TRBD2. The trim removed 1 base at V and 3 bases at J, leaving 2 bases unmatched. The CDR3 length is 15 residues. Germline CDR1 is MNHEY and CDR2 is SVGAGI. For the CDR3, the DNA is TGTGCCAGCAGTTACTGGGCGGGGGACACCGGGGAGCTGTTTTTT. Translated: CASSYWAGDTGELFF.

V gene TRBV5-3 combines with J gene TRBJ2-6; D is possibly TRBD1 (5 bases). TRBV5-3 is classed as an ORF, of uncertain function. The V end lost 8 bases, the J end lost 2 bases, and 17 bases lay between the germline ends. This CDR3 contains 16 residues. CDR3: CASSERPGTGANVLTF. As DNA, the CDR3 is TGTGCCAGCAGCGAACGCCCAGGGACTGGGGCCAACGTCCTGACTTTC.

This clonotype occurred many times. The CDR3 loop reads CASSGQGYLGPLHF. The CDR3 DNA reads as TGCGCCAGCAGCGGACAGGGGTATTTGGGACCCCTCCACTTT. The chain is built from TRBV10-2 and TRBJ1-6; 9 bases line up with TRBD1. With V trimmed by 6 bases and J by 12 bases, 9 bases remained unmatched. The CDR3 has 14 residues. CDR1 is WSHSY and CDR2 is SAAADI in the germline V gene.

This clonotype was counted at least ten times. This chain links TRBV7-9 with TRBJ1-5; perhaps TRBD1 as D (5 bases). The CDR3 spans 15 residues. Germline V gene lookup returns CDR1 SEHNR and CDR2 FQNEAQ (reference sequence). V lost 5 bases and J 0 bases, leaving 11 bases between the germline ends. As DNA, the CDR3 is TGTGCCAGCAGCCCGGGGCTTTATAGCAATCAGCCCCAGCATTTT. Its translation is CASSPGLYSNQPQHF.

This clonotype has only a few counts. This rearrangement joins TRBV7-9 to TRBJ1-2, with unresolved D. The CDR3 has 15 residues. The V gene's germline CDR1 is SEHNR and CDR2 FQNEAQ (reference sequence). V lost 5 bases and J 2 bases, leaving 15 bases between the germline ends. The CDR3 protein is CASSPREGLNYGYTF. CDR3 coding DNA: TGTGCCAGCAGCCCCCGGGAAGGACTCAACTATGGCTACACCTTC. The whole variable domain, remainder taken from reference TRBV7-9 and TRBJ1-2, is DTGVSQNPRHKITKRGQNVTFRCDPISEHNRLYWYRQTLGQGPEFLTYFQNEAQLEKSRLLSDRFSAERPKGSFSTLEIQRTEQGDSAMYLCASSPREGLNYGYTFGSGTRLTVV.

This clonotype has a handful of counts. CDR3 amino acids: CASSYGTYSYEQYF. In DNA, the CDR3 is TGTGCCAGCAGTTACGGGACATACTCCTACGAGCAGTACTTC. The rearrangement joins TRBV28 to TRBJ2-7; maybe TRBD1 (6 bases). The CDR3 totals 14 residues. Trimming took 4 bases from V and 0 from J, leaving 10 bases between them. Germline values: CDR1 MDHEN, CDR2 SYDVKM.

This clonotype has a handful of counts. This rearrangement joins TRBV12-3 or TRBV12-4 to TRBJ1-4, with TRBD1 matching 10 bases. This CDR3 spans 14 amino acids. J was trimmed by 6 bases and V by 6 bases; bases with no gene match: 4. The CDR3 is CASSPGQGDEKLFF. As DNA, the CDR3 is TGTGCCAGCAGCCCTGGACAGGGGGATGAAAAACTGTTTTTT.

The V and J genes are TRBV11-2 and TRBJ1-2; no clear D. Germline V gene data show CDR1 as SGHAT and CDR2 as FQNNGV. V was clipped by 0 bases and J by 0 bases, with 20 bases between them. The CDR3 has 19 amino acids. The CDR3 DNA is TGTGCCAGCAGCTTAGATCGGCCGGGCGGAAAGCCCCCTAACTATGGCTACACCTTC. Amino acid sequence: CASSLDRPGGKPPNYGYTF.

This clonotype was recorded at least ten times. CDR3 loop: CASSLGLLGANTEAFF. The CDR3 region has the DNA TGTGCCAGCAGCTTAGGTCTTCTAGGGGCGAACACTGAAGCTTTCTTT. The chain uses TRBV7-8 and TRBJ1-1; tentative D call: TRBD1 (5 bases). The CDR3 extends over 16 amino acids. The germline V gene has CDR1 SGHVS and CDR2 FQNEAQ. Trimming removed 1 base from V and 1 base from J, with 13 bases in between.

Ten or more counts support this clonotype. The V call is TRBV7-8, the J call TRBJ1-6, with 7 bases that match TRBD1. The CDR3 totals 13 residues. V lost 3 bases, J lost 9 bases, and 2 bases stayed unmatched. In germline, CDR1 is SGHVS, CDR2 FQNEAQ. Written as DNA, the CDR3 is TGTGCCAGCAGCTTTCGACAGGGTTCACCCCTCCACTTT. Translation: CASSFRQGSPLHF.

This clonotype has at least ten counts. The rearrangement links TRBV7-8 to TRBJ1-2, with 7 bases fitting TRBD1. The CDR3 loop spans 17 amino acids. Looked up from germline, CDR1 is SGHVS and CDR2 is FQNEAQ. V shed 3 bases, J shed 7 bases, and the junction held 17 bases outside the gene matches. CDR3 bases: TGTGCCAGCAGCTTGCTTTTTATAGACAGGGAGTTATCTGGCTACACCTTC. It is translated as CASSLLFIDRELSGYTF.

The V gene is TRBV7-6, the J gene TRBJ2-2; 9 positions agree with TRBD1. The CDR3 spans 15 residues. Germline CDR1 is SGHVS and CDR2 is FNYEAQ. With 1 base clipped from V and 6 bases from J, the junction kept 3 bases outside the gene matches. This CDR3 reads CASSLGTGAAGELFF. CDR3 sequence (DNA): TGTGCCAGCAGCTTAGGGACAGGGGCGGCCGGGGAGCTGTTTTTT.

V gene TRBV5-5 combines with J gene TRBJ2-2; the D is unclear. Germline lookup yields CDR1 SGHKS and CDR2 YYEKEE (reference sequence). This CDR3 spans 15 amino acids. The V end was cut by 0 bases, the J end by 0 bases, with 6 bases between. CDR3 in amino acids: CASSLGRSNTGELFF. In DNA form, the CDR3 reads TGTGCCAGCAGCTTGGGCAGGTCGAACACCGGGGAGCTGTTTTTT.

The rearrangement joins TRBV20-1 to TRBJ1-4; the D is unclear. Germline V gene data show CDR1 as DFQATT and CDR2 as SNEGSKA (reference sequence). The V end was cut by 5 bases, the J end by 0 bases, with 7 bases between. The CDR3 contains 13 residues. The CDR3 nucleotides are TGCAGTGCTCTAGTCGCAACTAATGAAAAACTGTTTTTT. Translating it yields CSALVATNEKLFF.

The chain combines TRBV4-3 with TRBJ2-7; a weak D match, TRBD2 (7 bases). This CDR3 has 16 amino acids. In germline, CDR1 is LGHNA, CDR2 YSLEER. Trimming took 2 bases from V and 5 from J, leaving 19 bases between them. CDR3 coding DNA: TGCGCCAGCAGCCAAACGGGGGGCGCGGGTTCCGACGAGCAGTACGTC. This gives the protein CASSQTGGAGSDEQYV.

This clonotype was seen a single time. The chain links TRBV6-5 to TRBJ2-7; no definite D call. The CDR3 has 14 residues. With 6 bases removed from V and 1 base from J, the gap between germline ends came to 13 bases. Germline CDR1 reads MNHEY; CDR2 reads SVGAGI. The CDR3 nucleotides are TGTGCCAGCAGCCCAGACGGACCATCCTACGAGCAGTACGTC. Translated: CASSPDGPSYEQYV.

This clonotype was seen more than once but under ten times. J is TRBJ2-3 and V is TRBV27; D unclear. The CDR3 loop spans 12 amino acids. The V gene's germline CDR1 is MNHEY and CDR2 SMNVEV (reference sequence). V shed 6 bases and J shed 1 base, with 5 bases lying between them. CDR3 nucleotide sequence: TGTGCCAGCAGAACCCGCACAGATACGCAGTATTTT. Translating gives CASRTRTDTQYF.

The chain is built from TRBV19 and TRBJ1-2; no reliable D call. There are 13 residues in the CDR3. CDR1 and CDR2 (germline): LNHDA, SQIVND (reference sequence). V lost 4 bases, J lost 7 bases, and 13 bases lay in between. CDR3 in amino acids: CASSRTILGGYTF. CDR3 coding DNA: TGTGCCAGTAGTAGAACCATCCTAGGTGGCTACACCTTC.

This clonotype was picked up a small number of times. The chain employs TRBV12-3 or TRBV12-4 and TRBJ1-2, with a possible D match to TRBD1 (6 bases). The V end was cut by 0 bases, the J end by 4 bases, with 12 bases between. The CDR3 runs 15 residues. The CDR3 nucleotides are TGTGCCAGCAGTTTAGCTATGGACAGCCTCTATGGCTACACCTTC. Its protein is CASSLAMDSLYGYTF.